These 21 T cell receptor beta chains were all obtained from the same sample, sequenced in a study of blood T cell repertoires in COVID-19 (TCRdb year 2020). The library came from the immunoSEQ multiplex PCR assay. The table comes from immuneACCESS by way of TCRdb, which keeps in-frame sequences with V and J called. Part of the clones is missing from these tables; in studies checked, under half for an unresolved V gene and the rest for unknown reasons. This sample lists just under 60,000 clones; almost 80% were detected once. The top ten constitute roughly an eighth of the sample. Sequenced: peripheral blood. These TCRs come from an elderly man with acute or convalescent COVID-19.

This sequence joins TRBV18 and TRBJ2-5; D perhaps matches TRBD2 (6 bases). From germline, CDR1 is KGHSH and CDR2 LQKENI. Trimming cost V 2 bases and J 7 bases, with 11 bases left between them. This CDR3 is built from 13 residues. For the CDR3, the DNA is TGTGCCAGCTCACCAGGGACTGATAGGACCCAGTACTTC. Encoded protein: CASSPGTDRTQYF.

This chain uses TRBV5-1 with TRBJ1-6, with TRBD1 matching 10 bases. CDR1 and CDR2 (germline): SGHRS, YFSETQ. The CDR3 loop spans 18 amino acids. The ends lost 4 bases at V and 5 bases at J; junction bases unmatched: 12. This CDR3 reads CASSARDRGRMDNSPLHF. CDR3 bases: TGCGCCAGCAGCGCCCGGGACAGGGGTAGGATGGATAATTCACCCCTCCACTTT.

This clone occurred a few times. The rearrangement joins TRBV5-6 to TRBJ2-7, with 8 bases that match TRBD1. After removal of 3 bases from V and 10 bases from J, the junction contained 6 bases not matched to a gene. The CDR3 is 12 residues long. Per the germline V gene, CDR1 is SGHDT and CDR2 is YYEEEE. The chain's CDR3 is CASSSRTGFQYF. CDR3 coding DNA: TGTGCCAGCAGCTCCCGGACAGGGTTTCAGTACTTC.

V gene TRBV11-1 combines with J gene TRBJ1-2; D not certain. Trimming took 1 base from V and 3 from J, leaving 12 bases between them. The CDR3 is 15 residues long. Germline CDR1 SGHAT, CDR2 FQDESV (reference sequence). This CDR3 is CASSLGAGNDYGYTF. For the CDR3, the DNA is TGTGCCAGCAGCTTAGGAGCGGGGAACGACTATGGCTACACCTTC.

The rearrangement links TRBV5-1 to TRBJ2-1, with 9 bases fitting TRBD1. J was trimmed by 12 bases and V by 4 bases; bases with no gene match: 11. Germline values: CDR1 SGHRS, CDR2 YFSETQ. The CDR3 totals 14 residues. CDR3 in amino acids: CASSPDGTGRVQFF. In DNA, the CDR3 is TGCGCCAGCAGCCCTGATGGGACAGGGAGAGTGCAGTTCTTC.

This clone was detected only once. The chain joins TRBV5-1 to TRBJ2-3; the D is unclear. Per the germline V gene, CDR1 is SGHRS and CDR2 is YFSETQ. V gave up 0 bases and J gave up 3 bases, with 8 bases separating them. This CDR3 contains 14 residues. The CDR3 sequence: CASSLGTDTDTQYF. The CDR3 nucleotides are TGCGCCAGCAGCTTGGGTACAGATACAGATACGCAGTATTTT.

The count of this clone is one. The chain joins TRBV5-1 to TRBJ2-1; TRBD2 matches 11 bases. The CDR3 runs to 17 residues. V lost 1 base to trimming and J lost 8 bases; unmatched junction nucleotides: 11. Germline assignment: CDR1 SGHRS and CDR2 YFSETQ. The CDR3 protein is CASSLWFSGGARDEQFF. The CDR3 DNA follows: TGCGCCAGCAGCTTGTGGTTTAGCGGGGGGGCCAGGGATGAGCAGTTCTTC.

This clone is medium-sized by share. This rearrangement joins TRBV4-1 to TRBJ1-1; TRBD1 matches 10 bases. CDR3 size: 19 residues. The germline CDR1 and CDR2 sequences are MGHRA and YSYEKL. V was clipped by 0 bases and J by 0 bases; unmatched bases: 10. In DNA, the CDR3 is TGCGCCAGCAGCCAAGATCCGGACAGGGGGGATATTATGAACACTGAAGCTTTCTTT. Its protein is CASSQDPDRGDIMNTEAFF.

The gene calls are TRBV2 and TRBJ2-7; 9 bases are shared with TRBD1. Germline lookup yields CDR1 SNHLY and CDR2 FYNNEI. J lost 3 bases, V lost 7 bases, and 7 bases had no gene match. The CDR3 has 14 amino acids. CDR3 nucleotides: TGTGCCAGCAAAGAGGGGACAGGGAACTACGAGCAGTACTTC. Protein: CASKEGTGNYEQYF.

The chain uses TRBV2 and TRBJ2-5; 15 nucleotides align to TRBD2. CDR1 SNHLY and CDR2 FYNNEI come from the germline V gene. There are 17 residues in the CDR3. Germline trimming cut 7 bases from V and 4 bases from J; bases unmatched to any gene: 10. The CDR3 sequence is CASNYGLAGGQGETQYF. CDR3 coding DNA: TGTGCCAGCAATTACGGACTAGCGGGGGGGCAAGGAGAGACCCAGTACTTC.

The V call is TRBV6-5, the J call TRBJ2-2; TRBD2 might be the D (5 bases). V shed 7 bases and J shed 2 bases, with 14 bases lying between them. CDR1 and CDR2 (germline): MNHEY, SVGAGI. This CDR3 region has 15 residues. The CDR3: CASTSGSLNTGELFF. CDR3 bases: TGTGCCAGCACCTCGGGGAGCTTAAACACCGGGGAGCTGTTTTTT.

For the CDR3, the DNA is TGTGCCAGCAGTTTACCAACTTCACCCGATGAGCAGTTCTTC. It is translated as CASSLPTSPDEQFF. This chain connects TRBV6-6 to TRBJ2-1, with D uncertain. Germline V lookup: CDR1 MNHNY, CDR2 SVGAGI (reference sequence). V lost 4 bases and J lost 8, with 15 bases in between. The CDR3 sequence is 14 residues long.

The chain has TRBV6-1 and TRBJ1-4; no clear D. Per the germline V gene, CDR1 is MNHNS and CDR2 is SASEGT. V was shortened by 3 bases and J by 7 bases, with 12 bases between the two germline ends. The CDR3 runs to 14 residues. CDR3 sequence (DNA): TGTGCCAGCAGTGAGGCTTCTGCGGGTGAAAAACTGTTTTTT. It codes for CASSEASAGEKLFF.

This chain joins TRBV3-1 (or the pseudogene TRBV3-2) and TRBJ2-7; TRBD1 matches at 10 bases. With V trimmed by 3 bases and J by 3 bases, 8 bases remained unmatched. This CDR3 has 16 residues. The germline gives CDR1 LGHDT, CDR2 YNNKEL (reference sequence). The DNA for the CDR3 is TGTGCCAGCAGCCAGGGCGGACAGGGGGGTGTCTACGAGCAGTACTTC. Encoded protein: CASSQGGQGGVYEQYF.

The CDR3 coding sequence is TGTGCCAGTAGACCGGGACAGGGGTCCGACGAGCAGTACTTC. Protein product: CASRPGQGSDEQYF. J is TRBJ2-7 and V is TRBV19; 10 bases align to TRBD1. This CDR3 contains 14 residues. Germline CDR1 reads LNHDA; CDR2 reads SQIVND (reference sequence). The J segment lost 5 bases and the V segment lost 6 bases, leaving 7 bases of the junction unmatched.

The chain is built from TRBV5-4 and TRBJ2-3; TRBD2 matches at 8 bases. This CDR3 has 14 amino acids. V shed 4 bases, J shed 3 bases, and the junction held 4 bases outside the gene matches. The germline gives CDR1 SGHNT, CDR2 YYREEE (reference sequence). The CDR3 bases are TGTGCCAGCAGCCGGGGGGGCGTGACAGATACGCAGTATTTT. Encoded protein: CASSRGGVTDTQYF.

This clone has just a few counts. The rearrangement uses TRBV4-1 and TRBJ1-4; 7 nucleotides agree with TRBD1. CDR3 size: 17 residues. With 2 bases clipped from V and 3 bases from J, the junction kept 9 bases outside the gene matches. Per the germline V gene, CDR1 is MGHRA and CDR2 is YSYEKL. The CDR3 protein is CASSQRIGTAPNEKLFF. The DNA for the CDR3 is TGCGCCAGCAGCCAAAGAATTGGGACAGCCCCTAATGAAAAACTGTTTTTT.

The CDR3 here is CASSREGGGLNTGELFF. The CDR3 nucleotides read TGCGCCAGCAGCCGAGAAGGTGGGGGGTTGAACACCGGGGAGCTGTTTTTT. The V call is TRBV4-1, the J call TRBJ2-2, with a weak D call TRBD2 (6 bases). The V end was cut by 4 bases, the J end by 1 base, with 16 bases between. Germline V gene data show CDR1 as MGHRA and CDR2 as YSYEKL. CDR3 length: 17 amino acids.

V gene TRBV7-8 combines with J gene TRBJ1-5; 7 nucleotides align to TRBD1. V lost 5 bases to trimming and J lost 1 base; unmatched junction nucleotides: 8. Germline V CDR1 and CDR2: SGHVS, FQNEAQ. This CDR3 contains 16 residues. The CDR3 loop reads CASSLEGQRSNQPQHF. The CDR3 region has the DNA TGTGCCAGCAGCCTAGAGGGACAGCGAAGCAATCAGCCCCAGCATTTT.

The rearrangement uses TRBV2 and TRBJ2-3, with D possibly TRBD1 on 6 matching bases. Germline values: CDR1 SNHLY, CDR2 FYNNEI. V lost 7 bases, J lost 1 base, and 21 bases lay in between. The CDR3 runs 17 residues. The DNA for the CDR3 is TGTGCCAGCATCGCAGATGGGCAGGGGAGTCGCACAGATACGCAGTATTTT. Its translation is CASIADGQGSRTDTQYF.

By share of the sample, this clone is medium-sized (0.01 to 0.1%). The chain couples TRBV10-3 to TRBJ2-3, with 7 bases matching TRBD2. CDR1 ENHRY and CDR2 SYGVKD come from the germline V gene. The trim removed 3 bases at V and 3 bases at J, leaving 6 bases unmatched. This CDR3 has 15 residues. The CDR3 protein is CAISESGGGTDTQYF. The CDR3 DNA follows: TGTGCCATCAGTGAATCAGGCGGGGGAACAGATACGCAGTATTTT.